A selection of T cell receptor beta chains follows, all from one sample in a study of T-cell reconstitution after alpha-beta-depleted transplantation in children. Using its own MiXCR run on the PCR reads, TCRdb lists one record per CDR3 protein. The data contain some 200,000 distinct CDR3 sequences, about 8.4% of them seen just once; the ten biggest clones take up 35% to 45%. The specimen comprised PBMCs, mostly from graft donor cells, sampled 360 days after TCRalphabeta/CD19-depleted stem cell transplant. These receptors all stem from a male patient between 2 and 9 years old who had a stem cell transplant for acute myeloid leukemia, so the T cells may come from the graft donor. The CDR3 runs from the conserved cysteine through the conserved F or W. A D gene is named only where the DNA matches it firmly. Clone size is not always given. Where it is, it says once, few, many or a class for expanded clones.

CDR3nt: TGCAGTGCTAGTCCGACTAGCGGGAGTGTCAATGAGCAGTTCTTC
CDR3aa: CSASPTSGSVNEQFF
v_gene: TRBV20-1
j_gene: TRBJ2-1
d_gene: TRBD2
abundance: many

CDR3nt: TGTGCCAGCAGTTACTCGAGTAGGACGCGGGAGCAGTACTTC
CDR3aa: CASSYSSRTREQYF
v_gene: TRBV6-5
j_gene: TRBJ2-7
d_gene: .
abundance: .

CDR3nt: TGCGCCAGCAGCACCGGTACACAGGGGGAATTTGGGACCCAGTACTTC
CDR3aa: CASSTGTQGEFGTQYF
v_gene: TRBV5-1
j_gene: TRBJ2-5
d_gene: TRBD1
abundance: .

CDR3nt: TGTGCCACCGGTGGCGAGAGGGGAAGCCACACAGATACGCAGTATTTT
CDR3aa: CATGGERGSHTDTQYF
v_gene: TRBV19
j_gene: TRBJ2-3
d_gene: .
abundance: many

CDR3nt: TGTGCCAGCTCACCCTGGACTAGCGGGTACTCCTACAATGAGCAGTTCTTC
CDR3aa: CASSPWTSGYSYNEQFF
v_gene: TRBV18
j_gene: TRBJ2-1
d_gene: TRBD2
abundance: many

CDR3nt: TGTGCCAGCAGTTTATACCCCCCCGTAGCGGGGGACACCGGGGAGCTGTTTTTT
CDR3aa: CASSLYPPVAGDTGELFF
v_gene: TRBV12-3/TRBV12-4
j_gene: TRBJ2-2
d_gene: TRBD2
abundance: .

CDR3nt: TGTGCCAGCAGTTTTAAGGGAGACAGGGGGAACACTGAAGCTTTCTTT
CDR3aa: CASSFKGDRGNTEAFF
v_gene: TRBV27
j_gene: TRBJ1-1
d_gene: TRBD1
abundance: .

CDR3nt: TGTGCCATAGGACAGGGCGCCGAGGAGACCCAGTACTTC
CDR3aa: CAIGQGAEETQYF
v_gene: TRBV10-3
j_gene: TRBJ2-5
d_gene: TRBD1
abundance: few

CDR3nt: TGTGCCAGCGGCCCCGGGTTAGAAGAGACCCAGTACTTC
CDR3aa: CASGPGLEETQYF
v_gene: TRBV4-2
j_gene: TRBJ2-5
d_gene: .
abundance: .

CDR3nt: TGCGCCAGCAGCTTAGGGGCAGGGAACTACGAGCAGTACTTC
CDR3aa: CASSLGAGNYEQYF
v_gene: TRBV5-1
j_gene: TRBJ2-7
d_gene: .
abundance: .

CDR3nt: TGTGCCAGCTCAAGGACTAGCGGGAGAATGAACGAGCAGTACTTC
CDR3aa: CASSRTSGRMNEQYF
v_gene: TRBV18
j_gene: TRBJ2-7
d_gene: TRBD2
abundance: few

CDR3nt: TGTGCCAGCACCCCGGGCGGGCTACCCCTCCACTTT
CDR3aa: CASTPGGLPLHF
v_gene: TRBV12-3/TRBV12-4
j_gene: TRBJ1-6
d_gene: .
abundance: few

CDR3nt: TGCGCCAGCAGCCAAGCGACTACCGTTGAAGCTTTCTTT
CDR3aa: CASSQATTVEAFF
v_gene: TRBV4-1
j_gene: TRBJ1-1
d_gene: .
abundance: .

CDR3nt: TGTGCCAGCAGTTACTGGGGGTCTTGGGGCACTGAAGCTTTCTTT
CDR3aa: CASSYWGSWGTEAFF
v_gene: TRBV6-5
j_gene: TRBJ1-1
d_gene: .
abundance: few